There are a few counts of the clone carrying this TCR beta chain. The target antigen is unknown. This sample stems from a study of T cell repertoires in cytomegalovirus infection. Study observations and caveats: Predominance within the ex vivo response was attributable to HLA-C-restricted CMV-specific TCR beta clonotypes.

CDR1 and CDR2 (germline): LNHDA, SQIVND (reference sequence). The CDR3 has 15 amino acids. Trimming shortened V by 4 bases and J by 1 base, and 13 bases separated the two germline ends. TCRdb reanalysed the reads using MiXCR and keeps one entry per CDR3 protein. Among 200,000 to 300,000 distinct CDR3 sequences listed, around an eighth were seen once. The source of this sequence is a human donor in good health (CMV status not recorded). Some clones in this sample may be carry-over from other donors' samples. The sample comprised PBMCs. V is TRBV19 and J is TRBJ1-1; D is ambiguous. The CDR3 DNA is TGTGCCAGTAGTACGCCTTCTGCAGGGAACACTGAAGCTTTCTTT. It encodes CASSTPSAGNTEAFF.